This entry lists 30 T cell receptor beta chains sequenced from one sample in a study of T cells in localized non-small cell lung cancer. Some clones are missing from TCRdb's copy, which holds only in-frame ones; the method was immunoSEQ multiplex PCR. The repertoire holds about 53,000 clones, with 75% to 90% as singletons. The source was peripheral blood mononuclear cells, collected before any cancer treatment. The receptor source for this set is a man between 35 and 75 years old with stage III lung adenocarcinoma.

The chain joins TRBV2 to TRBJ2-7, with 9 bases matching TRBD1. The CDR3 is 14 amino acids. V lost 5 bases and J lost 2; bases outside the gene matches: 4. CDR1 SNHLY and CDR2 FYNNEI come from the germline V gene. In nucleotides, the CDR3 is TGTGCCAGCAGTACCGGACAGGGGCCCTACGAGCAGTACTTC. Amino acids: CASSTGQGPYEQYF.

The chain employs TRBV29-1 and TRBJ2-3, with D tentatively TRBD2 (6 bases). The CDR3 loop spans 15 amino acids. Trimming took off 2 bases at V and 6 bases at J, with 18 bases between the two ends. From germline, CDR1 is SQVTM and CDR2 ANQGSEA. The chain's CDR3 is CSVEMGEDQSDTQYF. The CDR3 region has the DNA TGCAGCGTTGAAATGGGGGAGGACCAGTCGGATACGCAGTATTTT.

The chain uses TRBV9 and TRBJ1-3; D uncertain. Germline values: CDR1 SGDLS, CDR2 YYNGEE. Between the trimmed V and J ends, which lost 0 bases and 10 bases, there was a span of 5 bases. The CDR3 length is 11 residues. The CDR3 sequence: CASSVDGTIYF. The CDR3 coding sequence is TGTGCCAGCAGCGTAGACGGGACCATATATTTT. The full variable domain, in which reference TRBV9 and TRBJ1-3 provide the parts outside the CDR3, is DSGVTQTPKHLITATGQRVTLRCSPRSGDLSVYWYQQSLDQGLQFLIQYYNGEERAKGNILERFSAQQFPDLHSELNLSSLELGDSALYFCASSVDGTIYFGEGSWLTVV.

CDR3 loop: CASSFGVERTEAFF. The CDR3, as DNA: TGTGCCAGCAGCTTCGGGGTAGAAAGAACTGAAGCTTTCTTT. This chain joins TRBV5-4 and TRBJ1-1; no clear D. CDR3 length: 14 amino acids. CDR1 SGHNT and CDR2 YYREEE come from the germline V gene (reference sequence). V lost 2 bases, J lost 5 bases, and 13 bases lay in between. Full variable domain (missing parts from reference TRBV5-4 and TRBJ1-1): ETGVTQSPTHLIKTRGQQVTLRCSSQSGHNTVSWYQQALGQGPQFIFQYYREEENGRGNFPPRFSGLQFPNYSSELNVNALELDDSALYLCASSFGVERTEAFFGQGTRLTVV.

The V call is TRBV7-2, the J call TRBJ2-1; 13 bases match TRBD2. The CDR3 sequence is 15 residues long. From germline, CDR1 is SGHTA and CDR2 FQGNSA. Losses at the gene ends were 5 bases for V and 8 bases for J; bases not matched to a gene: 6. This CDR3 reads CASSARTSGGDEQFF. CDR3 coding DNA: TGTGCCAGCAGCGCCCGGACTAGCGGGGGTGATGAGCAGTTCTTC. Full variable domain (missing parts from reference TRBV7-2 and TRBJ2-1): GAGVSQSPSNKVTEKGKDVELRCDPISGHTALYWYRQSLGQGLEFLIYFQGNSAPDKSGLPSDRFSAERTGGSVSTLTIQRTQQEDSAVYLCASSARTSGGDEQFFGPGTRLTVL.

The chain uses TRBV11-1 and TRBJ1-2; 10 bases align to TRBD1. Trimming removed 1 base from V and 8 bases from J; junction bases left unmatched: 7. In germline, CDR1 is SGHAT, CDR2 FQDESV (reference sequence). This CDR3 contains 15 residues. CDR3 nucleotides: TGTGCCAGCAGCTTAGGGGACAGGGGTCCGGAAGGCTACACCTTC. This encodes CASSLGDRGPEGYTF.

The chain links TRBV6-5 to TRBJ2-6; D is unresolved. This CDR3 contains 14 residues. V was clipped by 3 bases and J by 2 bases, with 5 bases between them. From germline, CDR1 is MNHEY and CDR2 SVGAGI. CDR3 loop: CASSYTAGANVLTF. CDR3 in DNA: TGTGCCAGCAGTTATACAGCTGGGGCCAACGTCCTGACTTTC.

This clone was picked up one time. This chain uses TRBV5-1 with TRBJ2-5; TRBD1 is a possible D gene (6 bases). The CDR3 sequence is 14 residues long. V shed 4 bases and J shed 3 bases, with 13 bases lying between them. Germline V gene sequence: CDR1 SGHRS, CDR2 YFSETQ. The CDR3 nucleotides are TGCGCCAGCAGCACCGGACAGAATGAAGAGACCCAGTACTTC. Amino acid sequence: CASSTGQNEETQYF.

The chain has TRBV6-6 and TRBJ2-2; a possible D gene is TRBD2 (5 bases). V was shortened by 3 bases and J by 0 bases, with 11 bases between the two germline ends. The CDR3 consists of 16 residues. Germline values: CDR1 MNHNY, CDR2 SVGAGI (reference sequence). The CDR3: CASSYSSGTNTGELFF. The CDR3 DNA sequence: TGTGCCAGCAGTTATTCGTCGGGGACGAACACCGGGGAGCTGTTTTTT.

This chain connects TRBV7-2 to TRBJ1-2, with D maybe TRBD1 (5 bases). The germline V gene encodes CDR1 SGHTA and CDR2 FQGNSA. Trimming took off 2 bases at V and 6 bases at J, with 13 bases between the two ends. The CDR3 sequence is 14 residues long. CDR3 sequence: CASSLTLGGNGYTF. The DNA of the CDR3 is TGTGCCAGCAGCTTAACACTCGGGGGAAATGGCTACACCTTC.

V and J are TRBV7-9 and TRBJ1-2; D might be TRBD1 (6 bases). CDR3 length: 13 amino acids. CDR1 SEHNR and CDR2 FQNEAQ come from the germline V gene (reference sequence). Trimming removed 8 bases from V and 4 bases from J, with 14 bases in between. This CDR3 is CASGPGAGYGYTF. CDR3 coding DNA: TGTGCCAGCGGACCAGGGGCCGGCTATGGCTACACCTTC.

DNA for the CDR3: TGTGCCAGCAGCCAAAGGACGGGTAACTACGAGCAGTACTTC. Protein sequence: CASSQRTGNYEQYF. The V call is TRBV14, the J call TRBJ2-7; D unclear. Trimming took off 2 bases at V and 3 bases at J, with 11 bases between the two ends. Germline CDR1 reads SGHDN; CDR2 reads FVKESK. The CDR3 is 14 residues long. Together with reference TRBV14 and TRBJ2-7, the CDR3 gives the full variable domain: EAGVTQFPSHSVIEKGQTVTLRCDPISGHDNLYWYRRVMGKEIKFLLHFVKESKQDESGMPNNRFLAERTGGTYSTLKVQPAELEDSGVYFCASSQRTGNYEQYFGPGTRLTVT.

The rearrangement uses TRBV7-9 and TRBJ2-3; 7 positions agree with TRBD1. The CDR3 sequence is 15 residues long. Unmatched junction bases numbered 6, after V lost 4 bases and J lost 2 bases. Germline CDR1 and CDR2: SEHNR and FQNEAQ (reference sequence). The CDR3 DNA sequence: TGTGCCAGCAGCTATGACAGGGCCTCCACAGATACGCAGTATTTT. Its translation: CASSYDRASTDTQYF. Full variable domain (remainder filled in from reference TRBV7-9 and TRBJ2-3): DTGVSQNPRHKITKRGQNVTFRCDPISEHNRLYWYRQTLGQGPEFLTYFQNEAQLEKSRLLSDRFSAERPKGSFSTLEIQRTEQGDSAMYLCASSYDRASTDTQYFGPGTRLTVL.

This chain links TRBV29-1 with TRBJ2-1; the match to TRBD2 covers 7 bases. The germline gives CDR1 SQVTM, CDR2 ANQGSEA. Trimming at V came to 7 bases and at J to 4 bases, leaving 7 bases not matched to a gene. CDR3 length: 13 amino acids. The CDR3 spells CSAGIAGYNEQFF. The CDR3 DNA reads TGCAGCGCGGGGATAGCGGGTTACAATGAGCAGTTCTTC.

The chain links TRBV4-2 to TRBJ2-3, with D possibly being TRBD1 or TRBD2 (6 bases each). The CDR3 length is 14 residues. Trimming took off 1 base at V and 4 bases at J, with 9 bases between the two ends. Per germline, CDR1 LGHNA and CDR2 YNFKEQ. CDR3 in DNA: TGTGCCAGCAGCCAAGGGGGGGCCCCAGATACGCAGTATTTT. This encodes CASSQGGAPDTQYF.

The chain couples TRBV6-5 to TRBJ1-6; D gene unclear. Germline V gene sequence: CDR1 MNHEY, CDR2 SVGAGI. The CDR3 spans 13 residues. Between the trimmed V and J ends, which lost 6 bases and 10 bases, there was a span of 13 bases. CDR3 in amino acids: CASSPPAPSPLHF. In DNA, the CDR3 is TGTGCCAGCAGCCCCCCGGCGCCCTCACCCCTCCACTTT.

V usage is TRBV30 and J usage is TRBJ2-5, with D tentatively TRBD1 (6 bases). Trimming removed 4 bases from V and 8 bases from J, with 23 bases in between. The germline V gene has CDR1 GTSNPN and CDR2 SVGIG (reference sequence). The CDR3 runs to 15 residues. The CDR3 is CAWNPQGSITGTQYF. CDR3 DNA sequence: TGTGCCTGGAACCCACAGGGTTCTATTACAGGAACCCAGTACTTC.

This sequence joins TRBV7-2 and TRBJ1-5; 8 bases match TRBD1. CDR1 and CDR2 (germline): SGHTA, FQGNSA. The CDR3 runs to 14 residues. The trim removed 3 bases at V and 9 bases at J, leaving 7 bases unmatched. For the CDR3, the DNA is TGTGCCAGCAGCTTCGGACAGGGCCGGGGGCCCCAGCATTTT. This sequence encodes CASSFGQGRGPQHF.

The V and J genes are TRBV7-9 and TRBJ2-7; 9 bases are a match to TRBD1. The CDR3 is made up of 15 amino acids. Germline V CDR1 and CDR2: SEHNR, FQNEAQ (reference sequence). V lost 2 bases to trimming and J lost 4 bases; unmatched junction nucleotides: 6. CDR3 region: CASSLSGTGMYEQYF. In DNA, the CDR3 is TGTGCCAGCAGCTTATCCGGGACAGGGATGTACGAGCAGTACTTC.

The chain recombines TRBV7-2 with TRBJ2-3, with 8 nucleotides matching TRBD2. Germline-derived CDR1 and CDR2 are SGHTA and FQGNSA. The CDR3 is made up of 18 amino acids. V gave up 5 bases and J gave up 2 bases; unmatched junction bases: 15. In DNA form, the CDR3 reads TGTGCCAGCAGCCCCAGTAGTTTTGCTAGCGGGTTCACAGATACGCAGTATTTT. Its translation is CASSPSSFASGFTDTQYF.

This chain links TRBV5-1 with TRBJ1-3; TRBD1 is a possible D gene (5 bases). Germline CDR1 and CDR2: SGHRS and YFSETQ. Trimming shortened V by 4 bases and J by 4 bases, and 15 bases separated the two germline ends. This CDR3 has 15 residues. The CDR3 protein is CASSPQAGGGNTIYF. Written as DNA, the CDR3 is TGCGCCAGCAGCCCCCAAGCGGGGGGGGGAAACACCATATATTTT.

The J gene is TRBJ1-1, the V gene TRBV2; TRBD1 agrees at 7 bases. Trimming at V came to 6 bases and at J to 4 bases, leaving 8 bases not matched to a gene. CDR1 and CDR2 (germline): SNHLY, FYNNEI. This CDR3 spans 14 amino acids. CDR3 coding DNA: TGTGCCAGCAGGGCCGGGACAGTTGGCACTGAAGCTTTCTTT. Translation: CASRAGTVGTEAFF.

This rearrangement joins TRBV9 to TRBJ2-3; 11 positions agree with TRBD1. The germline V gene encodes CDR1 SGDLS and CDR2 YYNGEE. With V trimmed by 6 bases and J by 4 bases, 4 bases remained unmatched. The CDR3 is made up of 14 amino acids. This CDR3 reads CASNGQGASDTQYF. In DNA, the CDR3 is TGTGCCAGCAACGGACAGGGGGCTTCAGATACGCAGTATTTT.

The chain has TRBV6-1 and TRBJ2-1, with TRBD2 matching 8 bases. Trimming removed 2 bases from V and 4 bases from J; junction bases left unmatched: 16. This CDR3 is 19 amino acids long. CDR1 and CDR2 (germline): MNHNS, SASEGT. In DNA form, the CDR3 reads TGTGCCAGCAGTGAAATGGGGGTTTCCGCGGGAGGAGCGTACAATGAGCAGTTCTTC. As protein: CASSEMGVSAGGAYNEQFF.

The V call is TRBV4-1, the J call TRBJ1-4; D ambiguous. This CDR3 region has 15 residues. Germline CDR1 is MGHRA and CDR2 is YSYEKL. V was trimmed by 0 bases and J by 5 bases, leaving 10 bases between them. The CDR3 DNA is TGCGCCAGCAGCCAAGAAGTCGGACTCAATGAAAAACTGTTTTTT. Translation gives CASSQEVGLNEKLFF.

The chain couples TRBV19 to TRBJ2-7; D perhaps matches TRBD2 (5 bases). This CDR3 region has 12 residues. Trimming cost V 4 bases and J 7 bases, with 11 bases left between them. Germline CDR1 is LNHDA and CDR2 is SQIVND (reference sequence). The CDR3 coding sequence is TGTGCCAGTAGTAAAAGAACGGGGGAGCAGTACTTC. Translated: CASSKRTGEQYF.

This chain joins TRBV6-6 and TRBJ2-3; 9 positions match TRBD1. Trimming at V came to 3 bases and at J to 6 bases, leaving 7 bases not matched to a gene. CDR3 length: 15 amino acids. Germline lookup yields CDR1 MNHNY and CDR2 SVGAGI (reference sequence). The CDR3 DNA sequence: TGTGCCAGCAGTTATTTTGGACAGGGGAAGGATACGCAGTATTTT. Its translation: CASSYFGQGKDTQYF.

The chain joins TRBV7-2 to TRBJ2-5; no firm D call. Per germline, CDR1 SGHTA and CDR2 FQGNSA. This CDR3 is built from 15 residues. The V end lost 1 base, the J end lost 0 bases, and 9 bases lay between the germline ends. This chain's CDR3 is CASSLGALYQETQYF. CDR3 sequence (DNA): TGTGCCAGCAGCTTAGGGGCGTTGTACCAAGAGACCCAGTACTTC.

This chain connects TRBV5-8 to TRBJ2-5; D possibly uses TRBD1 or TRBD2 (5 bases each). Germline V gene data show CDR1 as SGHTS and CDR2 as YDEGEE. This CDR3 spans 14 amino acids. The V end lost 4 bases, the J end lost 0 bases, and 10 bases lay between the germline ends. The CDR3 reads CASSPGTDQETQYF. As DNA, the CDR3 is TGTGCCAGCAGCCCTGGGACGGACCAAGAGACCCAGTACTTC.

The chain uses TRBV19 and TRBJ2-3; 7 nucleotides line up with TRBD1. The V gene end was trimmed by 5 bases and the J gene end by 0 bases; junction bases not matched to a gene: 14. The CDR3 spans 18 residues. The germline V gene has CDR1 LNHDA and CDR2 SQIVND (reference sequence). As DNA, the CDR3 is TGTGCCAGTAGTCACAGGGGTCTCTCGTCCGGGAGCACAGATACGCAGTATTTT. Amino acid sequence: CASSHRGLSSGSTDTQYF.